These 31 T cell receptor beta chains came from one sample sequenced in a study of T cell clonotyping in hematopoietic cell transplantation. Time point given: recipient sample about 28 days before transplant, after cytoreduction. TCRdb keeps only in-frame clones here, not all; method: immunoSEQ multiplex PCR. The table has tens of thousands of clones, around 93% seen once. Sample: peripheral blood mononuclear cells, taken before stem cell transplant. These TCRs come from a man aged 45-60 years with acute myeloid leukemia. Some clones in this sample may be carry-over from other donors' samples.

The CDR3 here is CASSPRFNTGELFF. The CDR3 nucleotides read TGTGCCAGCAGTCCCCGCTTCAACACCGGGGAGCTGTTTTTT. The chain employs TRBV27 and TRBJ2-2; the D is unclear. Trimming left V 5 bases short and J 2 bases short, with 9 bases between. CDR1 is MNHEY, CDR2 SMNVEV, per germline (reference sequence). The CDR3 covers 14 residues.

The rearrangement links TRBV6-1 to TRBJ1-2, with D perhaps matching TRBD1 (5 bases). Germline CDR1 and CDR2: MNHNS and SASEGT. This CDR3 contains 13 residues. V lost 7 bases and J 4 bases, leaving 13 bases between the germline ends. The CDR3 DNA reads as TGTGCCAGCATTTTTCAGGGAGCCTATGGCTACACCTTC. Translating it yields CASIFQGAYGYTF.

This rearrangement joins TRBV19 to TRBJ2-2; 7 bases map to TRBD1. Trimming removed 6 bases from V and 7 bases from J; junction bases left unmatched: 5. The CDR3 runs 13 residues. Germline CDR1 is LNHDA and CDR2 is SQIVND (reference sequence). CDR3 sequence: CASRRQGGGELFF. CDR3 bases: TGTGCCAGTAGAAGACAGGGCGGCGGGGAGCTGTTTTTT.

The chain is built from TRBV9 and TRBJ1-2; D is ambiguous. CDR1 is SGDLS, CDR2 YYNGEE, per germline. The V end was cut by 0 bases, the J end by 4 bases, with 7 bases between. The CDR3 is 13 residues long. The chain's CDR3 is CASSVVGTYGYTF. In DNA, the CDR3 is TGTGCCAGCAGCGTAGTGGGAACCTATGGCTACACCTTC.

The chain links TRBV10-2 to TRBJ1-2; no clear D gene. The ends were cut back, 0 bases at V and 8 bases at J, with 16 bases in the middle. The CDR3 runs 15 residues. Per germline, CDR1 WSHSY and CDR2 SAAADI. This CDR3 is CASSESIGRLSGYTF. DNA for the CDR3: TGCGCCAGCAGTGAGTCGATAGGCAGACTCTCAGGCTACACCTTC.

This sequence joins TRBV11-2 and TRBJ2-3, with D perhaps given as TRBD1 or TRBD2 (5 bases each). The V gene's germline CDR1 is SGHAT and CDR2 FQNNGV. V was cut by 5 bases and J by 0 bases, with 12 bases left in between. There are 15 residues in the CDR3. DNA of the CDR3: TGTGCCAGCAGCGCAGGGAGTTATAGCACAGATACGCAGTATTTT. The encoded protein is CASSAGSYSTDTQYF. The whole variable domain, remainder taken from reference TRBV11-2 and TRBJ2-3, is EAGVAQSPRYKIIEKRQSVAFWCNPISGHATLYWYQQILGQGPKLLIQFQNNGVVDDSQLPKDRFSAERLKGVDSTLKIQPAKLEDSAVYLCASSAGSYSTDTQYFGPGTRLTVL.

The rearrangement uses TRBV7-3 and TRBJ2-2, with D perhaps TRBD1 (6 bases). In germline, CDR1 is SGHTA, CDR2 FQGTGA. This CDR3 is 16 amino acids long. The V and J ends lost 2 bases and 6 bases respectively, with 16 bases between them. DNA for the CDR3: TGTGCCAGCAGCTTACAGGGGCCCCTCTCGGCCGGGGAGCTGTTTTTT. This translates into CASSLQGPLSAGELFF.

This clone was picked up one time. The chain recombines TRBV11-2 with TRBJ1-1; unclear D gene. The CDR3 totals 13 residues. With 1 base removed from V and 0 bases from J, the gap between germline ends came to 3 bases. Germline CDR1 and CDR2: SGHAT and FQNNGV. The CDR3 DNA reads TGTGCCAGCAGCTTAGGGGTGAACACTGAAGCTTTCTTT. This encodes CASSLGVNTEAFF.

V gene TRBV11-3 combines with J gene TRBJ2-7; no definite D call. Germline CDR1 SGHNT, CDR2 YENEEA. V was clipped by 4 bases and J by 7 bases, with 5 bases between them. This CDR3 contains 10 residues. CDR3 DNA: TGTGCCAGCAGCTCCTCGGAGCAGTACTTC. It specifies CASSSSEQYF.

This clone was detected a few times. The V and J genes are TRBV5-1 and TRBJ1-2, with D tentatively TRBD1 (6 bases). The CDR3 is 13 residues long. With 2 bases removed from V and 8 bases from J, the gap between germline ends came to 13 bases. From germline, CDR1 is SGHRS and CDR2 YFSETQ. CDR3 region: CASSLAGERGYTF. CDR3 DNA: TGCGCCAGCAGCTTAGCAGGGGAGAGAGGCTACACCTTC.

V usage is TRBV6-5 and J usage is TRBJ2-3; 7 positions agree with TRBD1. The germline CDR1 and CDR2 sequences are MNHEY and SVGAGI. The CDR3 is 15 residues long. V was clipped by 6 bases and J by 2 bases; unmatched bases: 8. Here the CDR3 DNA reads TGTGCCAGCAGCCGGGACAGAGAGATCACAGATACGCAGTATTTT. Its translation is CASSRDREITDTQYF.

V is TRBV6-1 and J is TRBJ2-2, with 8 bases fitting TRBD2. V was pared by 4 bases and J by 5 bases, with 6 bases of the junction left unmatched. Germline V lookup: CDR1 MNHNS, CDR2 SASEGT. The length of the CDR3 is 15 residues. CDR3 in DNA: TGTGCCAGCAGTGGAGCGGGGGTCCATACCGGGGAGCTGTTTTTT. It translates to CASSGAGVHTGELFF.

J is TRBJ1-1 and V is TRBV4-1, with a possible D match to TRBD1 (6 bases). This CDR3 has 13 residues. Germline V gene sequence: CDR1 MGHRA, CDR2 YSYEKL. V lost 0 bases, J lost 7 bases, and 9 bases lay in between. The CDR3 protein is CASSQDQGIEAFF. Written as DNA, the CDR3 is TGCGCCAGCAGCCAAGATCAGGGGATTGAAGCTTTCTTT.

The rearrangement joins TRBV2 to TRBJ1-5; 7 bases fit TRBD1. The CDR3 length is 17 residues. The germline gives CDR1 SNHLY, CDR2 FYNNEI. V lost 3 bases and J lost 0; bases outside the gene matches: 8. CDR3 loop: CASSEIQGTISNQPQHF. The CDR3 DNA sequence: TGTGCCAGCAGTGAGATACAGGGGACGATTAGCAATCAGCCCCAGCATTTT. The full variable domain, rest sourced from reference TRBV2 and TRBJ1-5, is EPEVTQTPSHQVTQMGQEVILRCVPISNHLYFYWYRQILGQKVEFLVSFYNNEISEKSEIFDDQFSVERPDGSNFTLKIRSTKLEDSAMYFCASSEIQGTISNQPQHFGDGTRLSIL.

The V call is TRBV6-1, the J call TRBJ2-2; the D is unclear. The V end lost 6 bases, the J end lost 4 bases, and 6 bases lay between the germline ends. There are 12 residues in the CDR3. Looked up from germline, CDR1 is MNHNS and CDR2 is SASEGT. The chain's CDR3 is CASSQFTGELFF. Written as DNA, the CDR3 is TGTGCCAGCAGCCAGTTCACCGGGGAGCTGTTTTTT.

This sequence joins TRBV28 and TRBJ1-3; D possibly corresponds to TRBD1 (5 bases). The germline V and J ends were trimmed by 7 bases and 2 bases, with 15 bases remaining between them. CDR3 length equals 15 residues. Germline CDR1 reads MDHEN; CDR2 reads SYDVKM. CDR3 bases: TGTGCCAGCAACAAAGACAGCGGCCCTGGAAACACCATATATTTT. It is translated as CASNKDSGPGNTIYF.

Here the CDR3 reads CASSFPTGGGETQYF. In nucleotides, the CDR3 is TGTGCCAGCAGTTTCCCGACAGGGGGGGGTGAGACCCAGTACTTC. The chain couples TRBV6-1 to TRBJ2-5; 9 nucleotides line up with TRBD1. This CDR3 contains 15 residues. CDR1 MNHNS and CDR2 SASEGT come from the germline V gene. V gave up 5 bases and J gave up 5 bases; unmatched junction bases: 9.

In its sample, this clone was seen a few times. The gene calls are TRBV13 and TRBJ2-7; 14 positions match TRBD2. CDR1 PRHDT and CDR2 FYEKMQ come from the germline V gene (reference sequence). CDR3 length equals 15 residues. J was trimmed by 2 bases and V by 3 bases; bases with no gene match: 0. CDR3 DNA sequence: TGTGCCAGCAGCTTGGGACTAGCGGGGGCCTACGAGCAGTACTTC. Its translation: CASSLGLAGAYEQYF.

The gene calls are TRBV19 and TRBJ1-5, with 7 positions matching TRBD1. This CDR3 has 15 amino acids. J lost 4 bases, V lost 8 bases, and 11 bases had no gene match. Germline lookup yields CDR1 LNHDA and CDR2 SQIVND (reference sequence). CDR3 in DNA: TGTGCCAGTTCACAGGGGCTCGGTGGGAATCAGCCCCAGCATTTT. Translating gives CASSQGLGGNQPQHF.

The chain links TRBV4-1 to TRBJ2-1; a weak D match, TRBD1 (6 bases). The V gene lost 0 bases and the J gene lost 1 base, with 16 bases spanning the gap. The CDR3 totals 18 residues. CDR1 is MGHRA, CDR2 YSYEKL, per germline. CDR3: CASSQDISRGMSYNEQFF. In DNA form, the CDR3 reads TGCGCCAGCAGCCAAGATATATCGAGGGGGATGTCCTACAATGAGCAGTTCTTC.

This sequence joins TRBV28 and TRBJ2-7; the D call may be TRBD1 or TRBD2 (5 bases each). This CDR3 region has 13 residues. Looked up from germline, CDR1 is MDHEN and CDR2 is SYDVKM. Trimming shortened V by 5 bases and J by 7 bases, and 15 bases separated the two germline ends. The CDR3 region has the DNA TGTGCCAGCAGTATCCCGGGGCCCCGGGAGCAGTACTTC. Translating it yields CASSIPGPREQYF.

The J gene is TRBJ2-7, the V gene TRBV19; maybe TRBD2 (6 bases). This CDR3 region has 14 residues. From germline, CDR1 is LNHDA and CDR2 SQIVND (reference sequence). The V and J ends lost 5 bases and 2 bases respectively, with 13 bases between them. The CDR3 reads CASSSRGRPYEQYF. DNA for the CDR3: TGTGCCAGTAGTTCCCGGGGGAGACCCTACGAGCAGTACTTC.

This chain links TRBV9 with TRBJ2-6, with D possibly being TRBD2 (7 bases). The CDR3 length is 16 residues. Trimming took off 0 bases at V and 4 bases at J, with 11 bases between the two ends. Germline-derived CDR1 and CDR2 are SGDLS and YYNGEE. DNA for the CDR3: TGTGCCAGCAGCGTAGCCGGGGGGCAGGGGGCCAACGTCCTGACTTTC. It is translated as CASSVAGGQGANVLTF.

The chain combines TRBV29-1 with TRBJ2-3; weak D call: TRBD2 (7 bases). This CDR3 spans 14 amino acids. V lost 3 bases and J lost 2, with 12 bases in between. Germline CDR1 and CDR2: SQVTM and ANQGSEA. The chain's CDR3 is CSVEGGRDTDTQYF. CDR3 coding DNA: TGCAGCGTTGAGGGGGGGCGGGACACAGATACGCAGTATTTT.

This sequence joins TRBV29-1 and TRBJ2-2; no clear D gene. With 4 bases removed from V and 2 bases from J, the gap between germline ends came to 8 bases. The CDR3 extends over 13 amino acids. Germline CDR1 reads SQVTM; CDR2 reads ANQGSEA. The CDR3 DNA reads TGCAGCGTTGGATCGCCTAACACCGGGGAGCTGTTTTTT. Translation gives CSVGSPNTGELFF.

The chain couples TRBV30 to TRBJ2-7; D unresolved. The CDR3 sequence is 15 residues long. Per germline, CDR1 GTSNPN and CDR2 SVGIG (reference sequence). V gave up 3 bases and J gave up 6 bases, with 21 bases separating them. As DNA, the CDR3 is TGTGCCTGGAGCCAACAAGGTGTAGGGTTAGGCGAGCAGTACTTC. It is translated as CAWSQQGVGLGEQYF.

V gene TRBV9 combines with J gene TRBJ2-3; the match to TRBD2 covers 8 bases. Germline CDR1 is SGDLS and CDR2 is YYNGEE. The CDR3 is 16 residues long. V was pared by 2 bases and J by 0 bases, with 5 bases of the junction left unmatched. CDR3 protein: CASSVRSGASTDTQYF. CDR3 DNA sequence: TGTGCCAGCAGCGTCCGTAGCGGGGCTAGCACAGATACGCAGTATTTT.

About this clone: Compared with germline, one end of the junction differs, possibly owing to a read error. This chain joins TRBV6-6 and TRBJ1-4; D is undetermined. Per germline, CDR1 MNHNY and CDR2 SVGAGI (reference sequence). This CDR3 comprises 14 residues. CDR3 amino acids: CASGYLDPGEKLFF. The CDR3 DNA reads TGTGCCAGCGGTTACCTGGATCCGGGTGAAAAACTGTTTTTT.

The J gene is TRBJ2-1, the V gene TRBV7-2, with D possibly being TRBD2 (5 bases). CDR3 size: 15 residues. Germline values: CDR1 SGHTA, CDR2 FQGNSA. Deletions cut 0 bases from V and 6 bases from J, with 12 bases between. As DNA, the CDR3 is TGTGCCAGCAGCTTAGCGCGTCCGGGATCCAATGAGCAGTTCTTC. This gives the protein CASSLARPGSNEQFF.

V and J are TRBV10-3 and TRBJ2-7, with D possibly being TRBD1 or TRBD2 (5 bases each). V was clipped by 3 bases and J by 2 bases, with 11 bases between them. Germline CDR1 ENHRY, CDR2 SYGVKD. The CDR3 is 14 amino acids. The CDR3 loop is CAISDRDGTYEQYF. The CDR3 region has the DNA TGTGCCATCAGTGACAGGGACGGCACCTACGAGCAGTACTTC.

This clone was detected once. CDR3 loop: CASSPSGVGADTQYF. In DNA form, the CDR3 reads TGTGCCAGCAGTCCTAGCGGGGTAGGGGCAGATACGCAGTATTTT. The J gene is TRBJ2-3, the V gene TRBV2; 9 bases line up with TRBD2. The CDR3 sequence is 15 residues long. V shed 5 bases, J shed 4 bases, and the junction held 7 bases outside the gene matches. The V gene's germline CDR1 is SNHLY and CDR2 FYNNEI.